Listed below are T cell receptor beta chains from one sample, sequenced in a study of blood T cell repertoires in COVID-19. TCRdb's copy holds only in-frame clones and misses some; the assay was immunoSEQ multiplex PCR. The table lists hundreds of thousands of clones, about 85% of them singletons. The source material was PBMCs or T cells enriched from blood (not recorded which). These receptor sequences come from a woman in her forties or fifties who had recovered from COVID-19. CDR3s include the opening cysteine and the closing phenylalanine or tryptophan. Fields, in order: V gene, CDR3 protein.

TRBV4-1,CASSPLGGSARGYTF
TRBV28,CASSSPTAGGSPVDTQYF
TRBV3-1/TRBV3-2,CASSHGQGHSNQPQHF
TRBV6-5,CATLSGTGYEQYF
TRBV10-1,CASSERGTNNEKLFF
TRBV4-3,CASSQVPLTSGIGEQFF
TRBV7-9,CASSSPGTAYNSPLHF
TRBV18,CASSPPPSEGYTF
TRBV24-1,CATSDPRLAGGHEQFF
TRBV7-8,CASSLVAGTDTQYF
TRBV4-3,CASRGSTSGNNEQFF
TRBV7-8,CASSLPGGAYNEQFF
TRBV5-1,CASSLERYYNEQFF
TRBV11-3,CASSSPGQSNEKLFF
TRBV19,CASRMTSVRHEQFF
TRBV30,CAWSVGGQGYTF
TRBV7-9,CASSLATSGRADTQYF
TRBV19,CASSSGTSYEQYF
TRBV7-8,CASSSLAGTSEQFF
TRBV29-1,CSVSMTSGSTDTQYF
TRBV11-2,CASSPRGANTEAFF
TRBV20-1,CSSQLGGEQYF
TRBV11-2,CASSPTSGLAKNIQYF
TRBV9,CASSVDQRGDYNEQFF
TRBV7-2,CASSIVAGTSIYNEQFF
TRBV10-3,CAISHQGALGGEQYF
TRBV27,CASSRRTGHGNEKLFF
TRBV7-2,CASSLQAGGPWETQYF
TRBV6-1,CASSEGGTGDEAFF
TRBV28,CASSSSYEQYF
TRBV18,CASSPGSHTNNEQFF
TRBV3-1/TRBV3-2,CASSRDHPGGHYGYTF
TRBV2,CASSDFLGKASGRRDTQYF
TRBV10-3,CAISESVRGDTGELFF
TRBV27,CASSRGLSNYEQYF
TRBV7-9,CASSTGTSGRLIQETQYF
TRBV29-1,CSVVGSWGTEAFF
TRBV30,CAWSDGTGDQPQHF
TRBV5-6,CASSATSLGYTF
TRBV7-7,CASSFPRASGRFTDTQYF
TRBV28,CASNLFSRGQRGYTF
TRBV19,CASSRDRGEKLFF
TRBV28,CASGGHLYGYTF
TRBV7-2,CASSYPSGHTDTQYF
TRBV9,CASSVGRANGYTF
TRBV7-3,CASSLTGDGANVLTF
TRBV19,CASSMLGTGDYEQYF
TRBV5-1,CASSSGTGFEPQHF
TRBV2,CARPTLDRGKTGELFF